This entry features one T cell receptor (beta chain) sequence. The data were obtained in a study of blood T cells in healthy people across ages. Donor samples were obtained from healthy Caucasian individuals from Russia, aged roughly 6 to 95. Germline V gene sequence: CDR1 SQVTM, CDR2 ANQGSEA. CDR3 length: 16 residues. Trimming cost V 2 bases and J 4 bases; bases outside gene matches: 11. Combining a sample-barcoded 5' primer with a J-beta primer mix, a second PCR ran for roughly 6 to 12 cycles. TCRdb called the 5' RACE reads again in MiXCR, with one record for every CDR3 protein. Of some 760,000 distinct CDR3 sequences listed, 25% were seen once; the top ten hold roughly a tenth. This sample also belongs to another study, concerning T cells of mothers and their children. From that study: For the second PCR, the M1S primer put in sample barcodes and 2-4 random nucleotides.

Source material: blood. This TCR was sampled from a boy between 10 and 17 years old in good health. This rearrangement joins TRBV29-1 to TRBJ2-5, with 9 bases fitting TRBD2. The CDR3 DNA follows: TGCAGCGTTGAATGGGGACTAGCAGTTCCGGGAGAGACCCAGTACTTC. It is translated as CSVEWGLAVPGETQYF.